What follows are 23 T cell receptor beta chains derived from one specimen sequenced in a study of T cell responses to AZD1222 COVID-19 vaccine. The assay was immunoSEQ multiplex PCR, and TCRdb's table has in-frame clones only and misses some. The data show around 160,000 clones, around four fifths seen once. The sample in question was peripheral blood, obtained on day 0 of MenACWY control vaccination. These receptors originate from an adult in good health.

This chain connects TRBV4-1 to TRBJ2-3, with D uncertain. The CDR3 is 14 residues long. Germline CDR1 reads MGHRA; CDR2 reads YSYEKL. The V end lost 0 bases, the J end lost 4 bases, and 8 bases lay between the germline ends. CDR3 protein: CASSQDLGADTQYF. CDR3 DNA: TGCGCCAGCAGCCAAGATCTGGGCGCAGATACGCAGTATTTT.

The rearrangement links TRBV4-1 to TRBJ1-2; D is perhaps TRBD1 (5 bases). Deletions cut 2 bases from V and 2 bases from J, with 9 bases between. This CDR3 has 14 residues. From germline, CDR1 is MGHRA and CDR2 YSYEKL. The CDR3 loop reads CASSQPDKNYGYTF. The CDR3 DNA is TGCGCCAGCAGCCAACCGGACAAGAACTATGGCTACACCTTC.

This CDR3 reads CSLGLKDTQYF. CDR3 coding DNA: TGCAGTCTTGGACTTAAGGATACGCAGTATTTT. The J gene is TRBJ2-3, the V gene TRBV20-1, with a possible D match to TRBD2 (5 bases). CDR3 length equals 11 residues. With 8 bases removed from V and 6 bases from J, the gap between germline ends came to 12 bases. Germline V gives CDR1 DFQATT, CDR2 SNEGSKA (reference sequence).

The gene calls are TRBV11-2 and TRBJ1-2, with a weak D call TRBD1 (6 bases). CDR1 is SGHAT, CDR2 FQNNGV, per germline. Trimming took off 5 bases at V and 7 bases at J, with 11 bases between the two ends. The CDR3 length is 12 residues. The DNA of the CDR3 is TGTGCCAGCAGCACGGACAGAGGTGGCTACACCTTC. This translates into CASSTDRGGYTF.

This clone showed up just once. V usage is TRBV28 and J usage is TRBJ1-2; D ambiguous. CDR3 length: 14 residues. Trimming shortened V by 6 bases and J by 3 bases, and 14 bases separated the two germline ends. Germline loops: CDR1 MDHEN, CDR2 SYDVKM. As DNA, the CDR3 is TGTGCCAGCAGGCTGACATCTCCAGACTATGGCTACACCTTC. Its protein product is CASRLTSPDYGYTF.

The chain joins TRBV18 to TRBJ1-4, with TRBD1 identical over 10 bases. The CDR3 length is 16 residues. V shed 4 bases and J 0 bases; nucleotides not matched to a gene: 2. CDR1 is KGHSH, CDR2 LQKENI, per germline. CDR3 sequence reads: CASSHGQGATNEKLFF. The CDR3 DNA sequence: TGTGCCAGCTCACACGGACAGGGGGCAACTAATGAAAAACTGTTTTTT.

This chain links TRBV5-1 with TRBJ1-2; no definite D call. The CDR3 runs to 14 residues. Trimming shortened V by 1 base and J by 3 bases, and 10 bases separated the two germline ends. CDR1 and CDR2 from the germline V gene are SGHRS and YFSETQ. CDR3: CASSLLQVDYGYTF. In nucleotides, the CDR3 is TGCGCCAGCAGCTTGTTGCAGGTCGACTATGGCTACACCTTC.

The chain is built from TRBV6-5 and TRBJ2-2; the D is unclear. Germline CDR1 is MNHEY and CDR2 is SVGAGI. The V end was cut by 6 bases, the J end by 0 bases, with 11 bases between. CDR3 size: 15 residues. The CDR3 bases are TGTGCCAGCAGAACAGCGACGTCGAACACCGGGGAGCTGTTTTTT. As protein: CASRTATSNTGELFF.

The chain joins TRBV3-1 (or the pseudogene TRBV3-2) to TRBJ1-1; no clear D gene. Germline V CDR1 and CDR2: LGHDT, YNNKEL (reference sequence). V lost 3 bases and J 11 bases, leaving 10 bases between the germline ends. The CDR3 totals 11 residues. The DNA for the CDR3 is TGTGCCAGCAGCCAGTTGACGAAGGCTTTCTTT. It translates to CASSQLTKAFF.

The CDR3 DNA reads as TGTGCCAGTAGTATTGGGGGCCGAATTTACAATGAGCAGTTCTTC. Translating it yields CASSIGGRIYNEQFF. The V gene is TRBV19, the J gene TRBJ2-1, with a tentative D call TRBD1 (6 bases). Germline CDR1 and CDR2: LNHDA and SQIVND (reference sequence). The CDR3 loop spans 15 amino acids. V shed 3 bases and J shed 4 bases, with 13 bases lying between them.

The CDR3 protein is CASSLVGRGATNEKLFF. CDR3 in DNA: TGCGCCAGCAGCTTGGTGGGGCGTGGAGCAACTAATGAAAAACTGTTTTTT. The chain recombines TRBV5-1 with TRBJ1-4; tentatively, D is TRBD1 (5 bases). Between the trimmed V and J ends, which lost 0 bases and 0 bases, there was a span of 12 bases. The CDR3 totals 17 residues. Germline loops: CDR1 SGHRS, CDR2 YFSETQ. The variable domain in full, with the rest retrieved from reference TRBV5-1 and TRBJ1-4, is KAGVTQTPRYLIKTRGQQVTLSCSPISGHRSVSWYQQTPGQGLQFLFEYFSETQRNKGNFPGRFSGRQFSNSRSEMNVSTLELGDSALYLCASSLVGRGATNEKLFFGSGTQLSVL.

This chain links TRBV5-1 with TRBJ1-2, with TRBD1 identical over 8 bases. Trimming removed 0 bases from V and 0 bases from J; junction bases left unmatched: 7. This CDR3 has 17 amino acids. Germline V gene lookup returns CDR1 SGHRS and CDR2 YFSETQ. CDR3 amino acids: CASSLAPDRDANYGYTF. The DNA for the CDR3 is TGCGCCAGCAGCTTGGCTCCGGACAGGGATGCTAACTATGGCTACACCTTC.

As regards this clone: The same CDR3 arises from other DNA sequences in this sample as well. This chain joins TRBV5-1 and TRBJ1-2, with 7 bases identical to TRBD1. CDR1 and CDR2 from the germline V gene are SGHRS and YFSETQ. V lost 4 bases to trimming and J lost 2 bases; unmatched junction nucleotides: 2. The CDR3 contains 13 residues. CDR3: CASSRDSNYGYTF. The CDR3 coding sequence is TGCGCCAGCAGCAGGGACAGCAACTATGGCTACACCTTC.

The chain has TRBV6-1 and TRBJ1-4; 8 bases fit TRBD1. The CDR3 is made up of 16 amino acids. Germline V gene sequence: CDR1 MNHNS, CDR2 SASEGT. Trimming removed 2 bases from V and 3 bases from J; junction bases left unmatched: 5. As DNA, the CDR3 is TGTGCCAGCAGTGAACCCCACAGGGGGTCTAATGAAAAACTGTTTTTT. It translates to CASSEPHRGSNEKLFF.

V is TRBV9 and J is TRBJ2-1, with unresolved D. Per the germline V gene, CDR1 is SGDLS and CDR2 is YYNGEE. The CDR3 runs 12 residues. Between the trimmed V and J ends, which lost 0 bases and 4 bases, there was a span of 2 bases. The CDR3 nucleotides are TGTGCCAGCAGCGTAGGGTACAATGAGCAGTTCTTC. Translation gives CASSVGYNEQFF.

This clone appeared a few times. The chain has TRBV4-1 and TRBJ2-7, with D hard to call. V lost 1 base and J lost 2, with 12 bases in between. CDR3 length: 15 residues. Looked up from germline, CDR1 is MGHRA and CDR2 is YSYEKL. In nucleotides, the CDR3 is TGCGCCAGCAGCCAAGGCTCGTTGGGGACCTACGAGCAGTACTTC. As protein: CASSQGSLGTYEQYF.

The J gene is TRBJ1-6, the V gene TRBV18, with D possibly matching TRBD1 (6 bases). CDR1 KGHSH and CDR2 LQKENI come from the germline V gene. Trimming removed 6 bases at V and 5 bases at J, with 11 bases between. The CDR3 length is 14 residues. CDR3 nucleotide sequence: TGTGCCAGCTCCCAGACAGGAAATAATTCACCCCTCCACTTT. It yields the protein CASSQTGNNSPLHF.

V usage is TRBV18 and J usage is TRBJ1-2; 7 bases are a match to TRBD1. J lost 3 bases, V lost 2 bases, and 9 bases had no gene match. In germline, CDR1 is KGHSH, CDR2 LQKENI. This CDR3 spans 16 amino acids. CDR3 coding DNA: TGTGCCAGCTCACCAGAGACAGGGAGGCGCGACTATGGCTACACCTTC. Its protein is CASSPETGRRDYGYTF.

V is TRBV9 and J is TRBJ1-2; no firm D call. Germline V gene sequence: CDR1 SGDLS, CDR2 YYNGEE. The CDR3 loop spans 14 amino acids. Between the trimmed V and J ends, which lost 1 base and 1 base, there was a span of 8 bases. The DNA of the CDR3 is TGTGCCAGCAGCGTAAACACGATTAACTATGGCTACACCTTC. This codes for CASSVNTINYGYTF.

The chain joins TRBV3-1 (or the pseudogene TRBV3-2) to TRBJ2-5, with a tentative D call TRBD2 (6 bases). Germline CDR1 is LGHDT and CDR2 is YNNKEL (reference sequence). V was clipped by 4 bases and J by 1 base, with 13 bases between them. The CDR3 is 15 residues long. The CDR3 region is CASSLSAGLQETQYF. The CDR3, as DNA: TGTGCCAGCAGCCTTTCCGCGGGACTCCAAGAGACCCAGTACTTC.

The CDR3 is CASSKGTSGGALNEQFF. The CDR3 region has the DNA TGTGCCAGTAGTAAAGGGACTAGCGGGGGGGCCCTAAATGAGCAGTTCTTC. The chain carries TRBV19 and TRBJ2-1; TRBD2 aligns across 16 bases. Germline CDR1 and CDR2: LNHDA and SQIVND (reference sequence). Trimming removed 4 bases from V and 7 bases from J; junction bases left unmatched: 7. CDR3 length: 17 amino acids.

This chain links TRBV6-5 with TRBJ2-7, with TRBD1 matching over 7 bases. Germline-derived CDR1 and CDR2 are MNHEY and SVGAGI. With 5 bases clipped from V and 6 bases from J, the junction kept 7 bases outside the gene matches. The CDR3 totals 13 residues. CDR3 in amino acids: CASSLTGTAEQYV. CDR3 DNA: TGTGCCAGCAGTCTGACAGGGACGGCCGAGCAGTACGTC.

V and J are TRBV6-1 and TRBJ2-7; possible D gene TRBD2, 5 bases. Deletions cut 0 bases from V and 7 bases from J, with 13 bases between. Germline lookup yields CDR1 MNHNS and CDR2 SASEGT. The CDR3 contains 14 residues. The CDR3 DNA is TGTGCCAGCAGTGAAGCGCGGACTTCTCGGGAGCAGTACTTC. Its protein product is CASSEARTSREQYF.